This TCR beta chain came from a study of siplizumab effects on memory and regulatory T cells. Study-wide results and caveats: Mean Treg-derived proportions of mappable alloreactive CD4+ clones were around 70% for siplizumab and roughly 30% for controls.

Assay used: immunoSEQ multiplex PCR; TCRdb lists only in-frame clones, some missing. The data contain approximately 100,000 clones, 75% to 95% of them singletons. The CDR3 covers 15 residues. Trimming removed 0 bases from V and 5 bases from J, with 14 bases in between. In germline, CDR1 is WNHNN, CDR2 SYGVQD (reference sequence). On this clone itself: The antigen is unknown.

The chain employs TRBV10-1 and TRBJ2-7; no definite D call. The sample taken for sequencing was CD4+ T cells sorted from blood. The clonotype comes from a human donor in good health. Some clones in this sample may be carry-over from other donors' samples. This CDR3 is CASSESGTLSDEQYF. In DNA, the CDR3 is TGCGCCAGCAGTGAGTCGGGCACCCTAAGCGACGAGCAGTACTTC.